This T cell receptor beta chain was captured in a study of blood T cell repertoires in COVID-19. Turning to the study itself: COVID-19 samples collected from the United States, Italy and Spain covered acute and convalescent phases. Sample material is recorded as cDNA or gDNA derived from T cells, B-cell-depleted T cells, or PBMCs.

Patients in Seattle were enrolled during active infection, then followed longitudinally. The CDR3 is made up of 14 amino acids. Germline CDR1 reads GTSNPN; CDR2 reads SVGIG (reference sequence). With V trimmed by 2 bases and J by 8 bases, 8 bases remained unmatched. Original data processing: Amplified reference gene primers provided the basis for estimating nucleated cell counts. Here immunoSEQ multiplex PCR was the method, and the copy in TCRdb shows in-frame clones only, minus some. V and J calls and clone size come straight from that table; D and trimming were deduced from the DNA. Of about 69,000 clones listed, about 86% are singletons.

The sample comprised peripheral blood. The source is a man between 40 and 49 years old with COVID-19, enrolled during active disease. The chain joins TRBV30 to TRBJ1-4, with 7 bases lining up with TRBD1. This CDR3 reads CAWSSGTVGEKLFF. The DNA of the CDR3 is TGTGCCTGGAGTTCCGGGACAGTTGGAGAAAAACTGTTTTTT.